This T cell receptor beta chain was observed in a study of cytomegalovirus exposure and HLA in healthy donors. Study-wide results and caveats: For most subjects, TCR beta sequences were reported to predict HLA-A and HLA-B alleles with accuracy. A missense DCLRE1C variant was associated with V- and J-gene trimming of TCR beta chains in a later analysis, and an independent cohort replicated the association. An observed cluster of highly shared sequence variants was recorded as a likely sequencing artifact.

Primers for the PCR totalled 60 Vbeta and 13 Jbeta. Measured with immunoSEQ multiplex PCR; TCRdb has only the in-frame clones, and not every one. The sample shows under 200,000 clones, 86% of them seen only once. After removal of 4 bases from V and 2 bases from J, the junction contained 7 bases not matched to a gene. The germline V gene encodes CDR1 SQVTM and CDR2 ANQGSEA. This CDR3 has 14 residues. A remark on this clone: Its antigen is not known.

This cohort consisted of healthy bone marrow donors. The receptor was isolated from a woman aged 30 to 39 in good health and CMV-seronegative. This sequence joins TRBV29-1 and TRBJ2-7, with 8 positions matching TRBD2. Input material: PBMCs. The DNA for the CDR3 is TGCAGCGTTGGAGTTAGCGGGATTCCCTACGAGCAGTACTTC. Translated: CSVGVSGIPYEQYF.